Following are 23 T cell receptor beta chains from one sample sequenced in a study of blood T cell repertoires in COVID-19. Sequencing used immunoSEQ multiplex PCR; TCRdb keeps in-frame clones, though not all of them. The sample records around 100,000 clones, about 81% being singletons. Sequencing was done on a sample of peripheral blood. These receptors were collected from a man in his 70s with acute or convalescent COVID-19.

The V call is TRBV2, the J call TRBJ1-2; TRBD1 agrees at 10 bases. This CDR3 is 14 amino acids long. The germline gives CDR1 SNHLY, CDR2 FYNNEI. The V segment lost 4 bases and the J segment 7 bases; nucleotides outside the gene matches: 6. CDR3 region: CASSGGQGFSGYTF. DNA of the CDR3: TGTGCCAGCAGTGGGGGACAGGGGTTCTCTGGCTACACCTTC.

The J gene is TRBJ2-3, the V gene TRBV2, with D perhaps matching TRBD2 (5 bases). The CDR3 has 14 residues. V was clipped by 4 bases and J by 2 bases, with 10 bases between them. In germline, CDR1 is SNHLY, CDR2 FYNNEI. The CDR3 protein is CASSVWLATDTQYF. The CDR3 DNA sequence: TGTGCCAGCAGTGTCTGGCTAGCCACAGATACGCAGTATTTT.

The chain uses TRBV29-1 and TRBJ1-2; the match to TRBD1 covers 7 bases. This CDR3 has 14 amino acids. V trimming: 6 bases; J trimming: 4 bases; junction bases outside the gene matches: 11. From germline, CDR1 is SQVTM and CDR2 ANQGSEA. The CDR3 coding sequence is TGCAGCGTCCCATCCGGGACAGTCTCCTATGGCTACACCTTC. Translating it yields CSVPSGTVSYGYTF.

The chain joins TRBV3-1 (or the pseudogene TRBV3-2) to TRBJ2-5; 8 nucleotides agree with TRBD2. J gave up 5 bases and V 2 bases, and 7 bases lay outside the gene matches. Germline CDR1 and CDR2: LGHDT and YNNKEL (reference sequence). The CDR3 spans 15 residues. The CDR3 bases are TGTGCCAGCAGCCAAAACGGGAGGGGCGTGGAGACCCAGTACTTC. Its protein is CASSQNGRGVETQYF.

This clone was counted a single time. The rearrangement links TRBV7-3 to TRBJ2-3; D is ambiguous. CDR1 is SGHTA, CDR2 FQGTGA, per germline. The CDR3 covers 14 residues. With 1 base removed from V and 6 bases from J, the gap between germline ends came to 11 bases. CDR3 sequence (DNA): TGTGCCAGCAGCTTAAAAGGTCTGGAGGATACGCAGTATTTT. Translation: CASSLKGLEDTQYF.

This clone was seen a single time. This chain joins TRBV10-3 and TRBJ1-5; D is unresolved. The germline CDR1 and CDR2 sequences are ENHRY and SYGVKD. Trimming stripped 2 bases from V and 3 bases from J, with 14 bases between. The CDR3 consists of 16 residues. CDR3 coding DNA: TGTGCCATCAGTGAGGGGTGGGAGGCTAACAATCAGCCCCAGCATTTT. It yields the protein CAISEGWEANNQPQHF.

V is TRBV6-6 and J is TRBJ1-5; D remains ambiguous. The CDR3 contains 15 residues. Germline V gives CDR1 MNHNY, CDR2 SVGAGI (reference sequence). Trimming shortened V by 6 bases and J by 11 bases, and 23 bases separated the two germline ends. The CDR3 DNA reads TGTGCCAGCAGGGATAGCGATTTCGGCTCTCGGGCCCAGCATTTT. Translation gives CASRDSDFGSRAQHF.

The chain is built from TRBV7-2 and TRBJ2-7; 8 nucleotides match TRBD2. This CDR3 has 14 amino acids. CDR1 and CDR2 from the germline V gene are SGHTA and FQGNSA. J gave up 0 bases and V 3 bases, and 1 base lay outside the gene matches. CDR3 nucleotides: TGTGCCAGCAGCTTGCTAGCGGGCTCCTACGAGCAGTACTTC. Protein product: CASSLLAGSYEQYF.

This clone was recorded a few times. The chain carries TRBV5-1 and TRBJ1-5; TRBD1 might be the D (5 bases). V gave up 1 base and J gave up 1 base, with 9 bases separating them. Germline loops: CDR1 SGHRS, CDR2 YFSETQ. The CDR3 covers 15 residues. The CDR3 coding sequence is TGCGCCAGCAGCTTGAGCGGGACGAGCAATCAGCCCCAGCATTTT. Protein product: CASSLSGTSNQPQHF.

This clone has just one count. The chain uses TRBV21-1 and TRBJ2-5; the table assigns TRBD1, which was not confirmed against the DNA. TRBV21-1 is described as a pseudogene. The CDR3 has 16 residues. CDR3 DNA sequence: TGTGCCAGCAGCAAAGAGGGCAGGGGGTTACAAGAGACCCAGTACTTC. The encoded protein is CASSKEGRGLQETQYF.

The chain is built from TRBV10-3 and TRBJ1-1, with D maybe TRBD1 (5 bases). The CDR3 is 13 amino acids. The V end was cut by 0 bases, the J end by 8 bases, with 10 bases between. Germline assignment: CDR1 ENHRY and CDR2 SYGVKD. CDR3 in amino acids: CAISESSGPEAFF. In nucleotides, the CDR3 is TGTGCCATCAGTGAGTCGTCAGGGCCGGAAGCTTTCTTT.

The J gene is TRBJ2-7, the V gene TRBV12-3 or TRBV12-4; tentative D call: TRBD1 (5 bases). Trimming stripped 3 bases from V and 3 bases from J, with 9 bases between. The CDR3 covers 13 residues. CDR3 nucleotides: TGTGCCAGCAGTTTGATTCAGGGCTACGAGCAGTACTTC. The encoded protein is CASSLIQGYEQYF.

The chain carries TRBV7-2 and TRBJ2-2; TRBD2 agrees at 13 bases. Germline CDR1 and CDR2: SGHTA and FQGNSA. CDR3 length: 15 amino acids. The V gene end was trimmed by 6 bases and the J gene end by 7 bases; junction bases not matched to a gene: 5. CDR3 sequence (DNA): TGTGCCAGCAGGAGGACTAGCGGGAGAAACGGGGAGCTGTTTTTT. Translating gives CASRRTSGRNGELFF.

The rearrangement links TRBV27 to TRBJ2-7; 7 bases line up with TRBD1. The CDR3 contains 14 residues. V lost 3 bases and J lost 6; bases outside the gene matches: 8. Germline values: CDR1 MNHEY, CDR2 SMNVEV (reference sequence). CDR3 loop: CASSFHQTGREQYF. DNA of the CDR3: TGTGCCAGCAGTTTCCACCAGACAGGGCGCGAGCAGTACTTC.

CDR3 sequence (DNA): TGTGCCAGCAGTTTAGGCCCAGGTTCACTCTATGGCTACACCTTC. It is translated as CASSLGPGSLYGYTF. V is TRBV28 and J is TRBJ1-2, with D unclear. The V end was cut by 2 bases, the J end by 4 bases, with 14 bases between. This CDR3 has 15 amino acids. The germline CDR1 and CDR2 sequences are MDHEN and SYDVKM.

This chain joins TRBV28 and TRBJ1-1; possibly TRBD1 for D (6 bases). The ends were cut back, 5 bases at V and 1 base at J, with 17 bases in the middle. The CDR3 length is 16 residues. Germline V gene lookup returns CDR1 MDHEN and CDR2 SYDVKM. In nucleotides, the CDR3 is TGTGCCAGCAGTCCCCGGACAGCCAGCGGGAACACTGAAGCTTTCTTT. It is translated as CASSPRTASGNTEAFF. The variable domain in full, completed from reference TRBV28 and TRBJ1-1, reads DVKVTQSSRYLVKRTGEKVFLECVQDMDHENMFWYRQDPGLGLRLIYFSYDVKMKEKGDIPEGYSVSREKKERFSLILESASTNQTSMYLCASSPRTASGNTEAFFGQGTRLTVV.

V is TRBV28 and J is TRBJ2-3; TRBD2 aligns across 8 bases. CDR3 length: 15 residues. Germline V CDR1 and CDR2: MDHEN, SYDVKM. The J segment lost 0 bases and the V segment lost 3 bases, leaving 2 bases of the junction unmatched. CDR3 bases: TGTGCCAGCAGTTTTGAGCGGGGGAGCACAGATACGCAGTATTTT. It encodes CASSFERGSTDTQYF.

This clone was seen a few times. The V gene is TRBV3-1 (or the pseudogene TRBV3-2), the J gene TRBJ2-7, with D possibly being TRBD1 (5 bases). Deletions cut 1 base from V and 6 bases from J, with 13 bases between. This CDR3 spans 14 amino acids. Germline loops: CDR1 LGHDT, CDR2 YNNKEL (reference sequence). In DNA, the CDR3 is TGTGCCAGCAGCCAAGGTTGGCAGGGTCCCGAGCAGTACTTC. Protein product: CASSQGWQGPEQYF.

This clone has a handful of counts. The genes are TRBV5-1 and TRBJ2-7; a possible D gene is TRBD2 (6 bases). The V end was cut by 0 bases, the J end by 2 bases, with 12 bases between. Germline V lookup: CDR1 SGHRS, CDR2 YFSETQ. This CDR3 comprises 15 residues. CDR3 region: CASSLGISGAYEQYF. The CDR3 nucleotides read TGCGCCAGCAGCTTGGGAATTTCGGGGGCCTACGAGCAGTACTTC.

This clone was recorded once. The V and J genes are TRBV29-1 and TRBJ1-2; tentative D call: TRBD1 (5 bases). V was shortened by 6 bases and J by 0 bases, with 11 bases between the two germline ends. Germline V gene sequence: CDR1 SQVTM, CDR2 ANQGSEA. This CDR3 is built from 13 residues. CDR3 nucleotides: TGCAGCGTCTACAGGAGAGCTAACTATGGCTACACCTTC. Translated, it gives CSVYRRANYGYTF.

This chain connects TRBV18 to TRBJ2-1; 7 nucleotides match TRBD2. V lost 6 bases and J lost 8; bases outside the gene matches: 7. The CDR3 loop spans 13 amino acids. Germline V gene lookup returns CDR1 KGHSH and CDR2 LQKENI. DNA for the CDR3: TGTGCCAGCTCCCAAACTAGCGCCTATGAGCAGTTCTTC. Its protein is CASSQTSAYEQFF.

This clone is a singleton in its sample. At one boundary the junction diverges from the germline segment, which might be a read error. V and J are TRBV15 and TRBJ2-7, with TRBD1 matching over 7 bases. CDR1 is LNHNV, CDR2 YYDKDF, per germline (reference sequence). The CDR3 spans 9 residues. CDR3: CATRDRCNF. For the CDR3, the DNA is TGTGCCACCAGGGACAGGTGTAACTTC.

The chain couples TRBV9 to TRBJ2-3; perhaps TRBD2 as D (6 bases). The germline gives CDR1 SGDLS, CDR2 YYNGEE. V gave up 4 bases and J gave up 9 bases, with 24 bases separating them. This CDR3 spans 16 amino acids. CDR3 bases: TGTGCCAGCAGCCCCAGCCCGGACCCCGCCGGAGGGACGCAGTATTTT. Protein: CASSPSPDPAGGTQYF.